This TCR beta chain stems from a study of blood T cells in healthy people across ages (dated by TCRdb to between 2015 and 2017). About the full investigation: Template switching captured roughly one uniquely barcoded TCR beta cDNA molecule per two T cells in model experiments. The study measured age-related changes in TCR beta repertoire diversity using deep sequencing normalized with unique cDNA molecular identifiers. Four age groups were formed from the donors: young (average 16 years), middle-aged (approximately 40), aged (62) and long-lived (more than 75). To avoid experimental bias, donors of different ages were distributed randomly across sequencing lanes. Two additional independent replicas of 1 million unique cDNA reads from the same blood draw were analyzed for two donors (one aged 18 to 30 and one aged 80 or older).

Libraries came from 5' RACE. These reads were obtained on an Illumina HiSeq 2500. A second PCR of roughly 7 to 11 cycles was performed with a sample-barcoded 5' primer and a J-beta primer mix. Each TCR beta cDNA molecule received a unique molecular identifier from a template-switch 5' adaptor carrying 12 random nucleotides. Each sample yielded at least 3 million CDR3-containing paired-end reads. First-strand cDNA was synthesized from all RNA with the Mint cDNA synthesis kit, primed by a TRBC-specific oligonucleotide. Following uracil-DNA glycosylase treatment, a first 18-cycle PCR with universal primers M1SS and BC2_uni_R was performed on all cDNA. The study's own analysis went as follows. For normalization, 1 million high-quality reads were randomly selected from each sample, with every read carrying a distinct molecular identifier. Reads with shared molecular identifiers were discarded instead of being binned into consensus sequences. MiTCR, run with a Q25 quality threshold and the strictest error-elimination algorithm, handled CDR3 identification, clonotype clustering and error correction. Lower-bound total TCR beta diversity was estimated with a nonparametric unseen species model using Euler transformation. Through fastp at Q25 and MiXCR, TCRdb rebuilt clones from the public reads, retaining in-frame beta chains. Every CDR3 protein is listed once, alongside the most common genes and DNA of its rows. The V and J calls here are based on TCRdb, not the publication. This sample holds more than 1.4 million distinct CDR3 sequences; about 40% were observed only once. 7.9% of the sample belongs to the ten largest clones.

Note on this clonotype: Its antigen remains undetermined. The input lacks base qualities; no much larger clone sits a single base away.

There are 16 amino acids in the CDR3, from cysteine to phenylalanine inclusive. Left in the record is the CDR3 DNA by itself, 48 bases read in frame from the first base. Based on the germline V gene, the CDR1 and CDR2 sequences are MNHEY and SVGAGI. V loses 7 bases, J loses 0 bases, and the germline ends lie 15 bases apart. General conclusions and limits of the study: Observed TCR beta diversity per million T cells fell roughly linearly with age, and a significant reduction was already apparent by age roughly 41. Estimates of total diversity based on one million sequenced T cells were regarded as lower bounds and as underestimates. There was a strong correlation between observed TCR beta diversity and the percentage of naive T cells measured by flow cytometry. Because profiling used bulk unsorted PBMCs, naive and antigen-experienced compartments could not be compared conclusively. Because the CMV infection status of the donors was unknown, age-related changes in expanded clonotypes may potentially have been confounded. Compared with the aged group, the long-lived group had more naive CD4+ T cells, fewer expanded clones and increased TCR diversity, suggesting age selection.

The approximately 39 donors, aged about 6 to 95 years, were systemically healthy Caucasian individuals from Russia. About 9.1 milliliters of peripheral blood were collected from each donor into EDTA-treated Vacutainer tubes. Ficoll-Paque density-gradient centrifugation was used to isolate PBMCs, with at least 7 million obtained per sample. Trizol reagent was used to extract total RNA from PBMCs, with at least 6 micrograms per sample. Naive CD45RAhigh/CD27high T cell percentages were measured by flow cytometry on a PBMC aliquot from every donor. Sequencing was performed on blood. The rearranged segments are TRBV6-5 and TRBJ2-2; the best D guess is TRBD1, with 6 bases matching. The TCR comes from a woman aged 18 to 35 in good health. The bases read TGTGCCAGCAAAAGGGGGTTACGTTCGAACACCGGGGAGCTGTTTTTT. It translates to CASKRGLRSNTGELFF.